The sequence of this TCR beta chain was determined in a study of radiotherapy plus CTLA-4 blockade in lung cancer. Study at large: Among all patients, 15% to 20% showed objective responses, while about 34% had disease control.

Notes on the study in general: In blood, tumor-derived TCR clones expanded after radiotherapy plus ipilimumab. Early blood T cell clone dynamics, with interferon-beta, were reported to best predict response.

Trimming cost V 6 bases and J 0 bases, with 12 bases left between them. This CDR3 has 14 amino acids. CDR1 and CDR2 from the germline V gene are SGHRS and YFSETQ. This table comes from immunoSEQ multiplex PCR, and its TCRdb copy is limited to in-frame clones, with some not included. The sample lists fewer than 100,000 clones, 78% occurring once. Worth noting for this clone: Its target is not known.

Focal radiation plus CTLA-4 blockade with ipilimumab was given to patients with chemo-refractory metastatic non-small-cell lung cancer. This sequence originates from a human donor with non-small cell lung cancer whose response to radiotherapy plus ipilimumab could not be evaluated. Some clones in this sample may be carry-over from other donors' samples. Sequenced here: peripheral blood, sampled from a patient treated with radiotherapy plus ipilimumab. This rearrangement joins TRBV5-1 to TRBJ1-1; tentatively, D is TRBD1 (6 bases). The chain's CDR3 is CASTEQGMNTEAFF. The CDR3 DNA is TGCGCCAGCACCGAACAGGGCATGAACACTGAAGCTTTCTTT.